These 25 T cell receptor beta chains were sequenced from one sample in a study of T cell responses to AZD1222 COVID-19 vaccine. Repertoires were generated with immunoSEQ multiplex PCR, while TCRdb's copy carries only in-frame clones and drops some. The table records about 170,000 clones, approximately 92% of them present only once. The specimen comprised peripheral blood, sampled on day 0 of AZD1222 vaccination. These receptors originate from an adult in good health.

CDR3 sequence (DNA): TGTGCCAGCAGCTTCCAGCTCGGGGGGGACGTGAACACTGAAGCTTTCTTT. As protein: CASSFQLGGDVNTEAFF. The V call is TRBV3-1 (or the pseudogene TRBV3-2), the J call TRBJ1-1, with D perhaps TRBD1 (5 bases). The ends were cut back, 5 bases at V and 0 bases at J, with 19 bases in the middle. The CDR3 runs 17 residues. Germline V gene data show CDR1 as LGHDT and CDR2 as YNNKEL (reference sequence).

The rearrangement joins TRBV6-5 to TRBJ1-2, with TRBD1 matching 8 bases. This CDR3 has 15 amino acids. The junction had 6 bases not matched to a gene; V was cut back by 2 bases and J by 4 bases. Germline V CDR1 and CDR2: MNHEY, SVGAGI. CDR3 bases: TGTGCCAGCAGTTACAATCCGACAGGGGCCTATGGCTACACCTTC. Protein sequence: CASSYNPTGAYGYTF.

The V call is TRBV19, the J call TRBJ1-2, with no clear D. Trimming shortened V by 7 bases and J by 2 bases, and 11 bases separated the two germline ends. The CDR3 runs 13 residues. In germline, CDR1 is LNHDA, CDR2 SQIVND (reference sequence). The CDR3 sequence: CASMLEANYGYTF. The CDR3 DNA reads as TGTGCCAGTATGTTGGAGGCAAACTATGGCTACACCTTC.

The V gene is TRBV6-1, the J gene TRBJ1-5; D gene uncertain. Germline CDR1 MNHNS, CDR2 SASEGT. This CDR3 spans 15 amino acids. V lost 3 bases to trimming and J lost 1 base, with 10 bases between them. CDR3 residues: CASSEWRESNQPQHF. The CDR3 DNA is TGTGCCAGCAGTGAGTGGAGGGAAAGCAATCAGCCCCAGCATTTT.

V is TRBV2 and J is TRBJ1-1; D ambiguous. The V gene lost 6 bases and the J gene lost 8 bases, with 13 bases spanning the gap. The germline CDR1 and CDR2 sequences are SNHLY and FYNNEI. The CDR3 spans 12 residues. The CDR3 is CASRDESGEAFF. CDR3 in DNA: TGTGCCAGCAGAGATGAGTCGGGGGAAGCTTTCTTT.

The V call is TRBV7-2, the J call TRBJ1-5, with TRBD1 matching 8 bases. CDR3 length equals 15 residues. Trimming took 5 bases from V and 6 from J; bases not matched to a gene: 9. Germline V gives CDR1 SGHTA, CDR2 FQGNSA. DNA of the CDR3: TGTGCCAGCAGCCCACGGACAGGGTTTGGTCAGCCCCAGCATTTT. Residues: CASSPRTGFGQPQHF.

CDR3 protein: CASSLSGVSSGTPLHF. The DNA of the CDR3 is TGTGCCAGCAGCTTAAGTGGAGTGTCTTCGGGTACACCCCTCCACTTT. The chain couples TRBV7-3 to TRBJ1-6; D uncertain. Germline lookup yields CDR1 SGHTA and CDR2 FQGTGA. The V gene lost 1 base and the J gene lost 11 bases, with 18 bases spanning the gap. This CDR3 contains 16 residues.

The gene calls are TRBV27 and TRBJ2-7; 11 bases are shared with TRBD2. The germline CDR1 and CDR2 sequences are MNHEY and SMNVEV (reference sequence). V lost 6 bases to trimming and J lost 3 bases; unmatched junction nucleotides: 7. The CDR3 is 15 amino acids. The chain's CDR3 is CASSRRLAGRYEQYF. Written as DNA, the CDR3 is TGTGCCAGCAGCCGCAGACTAGCGGGGCGCTACGAGCAGTACTTC.

J is TRBJ1-1 and V is TRBV29-1; D is possibly TRBD1 (6 bases). Deletions cut 5 bases from V and 10 bases from J, with 14 bases between. Germline V CDR1 and CDR2: SQVTM, ANQGSEA. This CDR3 is 11 amino acids long. The CDR3 coding sequence is TGCAGCGTTATACAGGGTGGGGGAGCTTTCTTT. Encoded protein: CSVIQGGGAFF.

In this sample, this clone turned up a few times. The chain is built from TRBV11-2 and TRBJ2-2, with D possibly TRBD1 on 7 matching bases. V shed 6 bases and J shed 3 bases, with 23 bases lying between them. CDR3 length: 18 amino acids. Per germline, CDR1 SGHAT and CDR2 FQNNGV. CDR3: CASRKSPRRGRDTGELFF. The CDR3 DNA reads TGTGCCAGCAGAAAAAGCCCGAGGAGGGGGCGCGACACCGGGGAGCTGTTTTTT.

The chain employs TRBV29-1 and TRBJ2-5; 7 bases map to TRBD2. The V gene's germline CDR1 is SQVTM and CDR2 ANQGSEA. This CDR3 is 12 amino acids long. Germline trimming cut 4 bases from V and 4 bases from J; bases unmatched to any gene: 3. CDR3 bases: TGCAGCGTTGGGGGGGGTTCAGAGACCCAGTACTTC. This sequence encodes CSVGGGSETQYF.

V and J are TRBV28 and TRBJ2-7; 7 bases are a match to TRBD1. Germline assignment: CDR1 MDHEN and CDR2 SYDVKM. The CDR3 contains 16 residues. V was clipped by 4 bases and J by 0 bases; unmatched bases: 9. In DNA form, the CDR3 reads TGTGCCAGCAGTTGGGGGACAGCTTCCAACTCCTACGAGCAGTACTTC. It translates to CASSWGTASNSYEQYF. The full variable domain, in which reference TRBV28 and TRBJ2-7 provide the parts outside the CDR3, is DVKVTQSSRYLVKRTGEKVFLECVQDMDHENMFWYRQDPGLGLRLIYFSYDVKMKEKGDIPEGYSVSREKKERFSLILESASTNQTSMYLCASSWGTASNSYEQYFGPGTRLTVT.

The V and J genes are TRBV5-1 and TRBJ1-6; 7 bases are a match to TRBD1. This CDR3 is 15 amino acids long. Per germline, CDR1 SGHRS and CDR2 YFSETQ. V trimming: 3 bases; J trimming: 6 bases; junction bases outside the gene matches: 6. CDR3: CASSWDRDSNSPLHF. DNA of the CDR3: TGCGCCAGCAGCTGGGACCGGGACAGTAATTCACCCCTCCACTTT.

This chain connects TRBV21-1 to TRBJ1-2. TRBV21-1 is described as a pseudogene. CDR3 length: 15 amino acids. The CDR3 region has the DNA TGTGCCAGCAGCAAAGCCCCGGGGGGCGCGTATGGCTACACCTTC. It codes for CASSKAPGGAYGYTF.

The rearrangement uses TRBV28 and TRBJ2-4; D may be TRBD2 (6 bases). The CDR3 totals 16 residues. V gave up 7 bases and J gave up 7 bases, with 23 bases separating them. Germline CDR1 and CDR2: MDHEN and SYDVKM. CDR3 nucleotides: TGTGCCAGCACCACACTAGCTTTCTCTGTTTCGAACATTCAGTACTTC. Protein: CASTTLAFSVSNIQYF.

The rearrangement joins TRBV19 to TRBJ2-5; D is ambiguous. Trimming took 3 bases from V and 4 from J, leaving 15 bases between them. The CDR3 contains 15 residues. The germline CDR1 and CDR2 sequences are LNHDA and SQIVND (reference sequence). This CDR3 reads CASSIPGRFGETQYF. The CDR3 bases are TGTGCCAGTAGTATCCCTGGCAGGTTTGGAGAGACCCAGTACTTC. The variable domain in full, with the rest retrieved from reference TRBV19 and TRBJ2-5, is DGGITQSPKYLFRKEGQNVTLSCEQNLNHDAMYWYRQDPGQGLRLIYYSQIVNDFQKGDIAEGYSVSREKKESFPLTVTSAQKNPTAFYLCASSIPGRFGETQYFGPGTRLLVL.

The genes are TRBV6-5 and TRBJ1-2; 7 bases match TRBD1. CDR1 is MNHEY, CDR2 SVGAGI, per germline. The trim removed 6 bases at V and 4 bases at J, leaving 8 bases unmatched. The CDR3 loop spans 14 amino acids. CDR3 amino acids: CASSRDREIYGYTF. CDR3 nucleotides: TGTGCCAGCAGCCGTGACAGGGAAATCTATGGCTACACCTTC.

The chain employs TRBV30 and TRBJ2-5; unclear D gene. From germline, CDR1 is GTSNPN and CDR2 SVGIG (reference sequence). Trimming shortened V by 7 bases and J by 3 bases, and 9 bases separated the two germline ends. CDR3 length equals 11 residues. CDR3 in DNA: TGTGCCTCCCCGGCTAAAGAGACCCAGTACTTC. Encoded protein: CASPAKETQYF.

The genes are TRBV5-5 and TRBJ2-7; a weak D match, TRBD2 (6 bases). CDR1 is SGHKS, CDR2 YYEKEE, per germline (reference sequence). The CDR3 totals 13 residues. The germline V and J ends were trimmed by 4 bases and 3 bases, with 11 bases remaining between them. DNA for the CDR3: TGTGCCAGCAGCCTAAGGGACTTCTACGAGCAGTACGTC. Residues: CASSLRDFYEQYV.

The chain uses TRBV27 and TRBJ2-4; perhaps TRBD1 as D (6 bases). Germline CDR1 is MNHEY and CDR2 is SMNVEV (reference sequence). V shed 3 bases and J shed 6 bases, with 9 bases lying between them. The CDR3 sequence is 13 residues long. Here the CDR3 DNA reads TGTGCCAGCAGTTTGGACAGAGTAAACATTCAGTACTTC. This encodes CASSLDRVNIQYF.

This chain connects TRBV5-4 to TRBJ2-7; D gene ambiguous. The CDR3 spans 11 residues. CDR1 and CDR2 from the germline V gene are SGHNT and YYREEE (reference sequence). V was trimmed by 4 bases and J by 3 bases, leaving 5 bases between them. The CDR3 reads CASSASYEQYF. The CDR3 DNA follows: TGTGCCAGCAGCGCCAGCTACGAGCAGTACTTC. Variable domain in full (rest from reference TRBV5-4 and TRBJ2-7): ETGVTQSPTHLIKTRGQQVTLRCSSQSGHNTVSWYQQALGQGPQFIFQYYREEENGRGNFPPRFSGLQFPNYSSELNVNALELDDSALYLCASSASYEQYFGPGTRLTVT.

V and J are TRBV11-2 and TRBJ1-2; D not resolved. The CDR3 consists of 14 residues. The germline V gene has CDR1 SGHAT and CDR2 FQNNGV. The V gene lost 6 bases and the J gene lost 4 bases, with 15 bases spanning the gap. This CDR3 is CASSSPALRYGYTF. The CDR3 DNA reads TGTGCCAGCAGTTCCCCAGCTCTGCGCTATGGCTACACCTTC.

This chain links TRBV27 with TRBJ2-7, with TRBD1 identical over 7 bases. Germline V gene sequence: CDR1 MNHEY, CDR2 SMNVEV (reference sequence). The CDR3 has 15 amino acids. J lost 2 bases, V lost 5 bases, and 9 bases had no gene match. CDR3 in amino acids: CASSPRDRKTYEQYF. CDR3 nucleotide sequence: TGTGCCAGCAGTCCAAGGGACAGAAAAACCTACGAGCAGTACTTC.

CDR3 sequence: CASSIGGRGPEAFF. The CDR3 DNA follows: TGTGCCAGTAGTATAGGGGGCCGAGGGCCTGAAGCTTTCTTT. The J gene is TRBJ1-1, the V gene TRBV19, with a tentative D call TRBD1 (5 bases). The CDR3 runs 14 residues. Trimming cost V 1 base and J 6 bases, with 12 bases left between them. Germline V gene data show CDR1 as LNHDA and CDR2 as SQIVND (reference sequence).

The CDR3 region has the DNA TGTGCCAGCGCTGACACCTCCTACGAGCAGTACTTC. Translated: CASADTSYEQYF. The chain carries TRBV28 and TRBJ2-7; D gene uncertain. Deletions cut 8 bases from V and 0 bases from J, with 8 bases between. Germline lookup yields CDR1 MDHEN and CDR2 SYDVKM. The CDR3 spans 12 residues.